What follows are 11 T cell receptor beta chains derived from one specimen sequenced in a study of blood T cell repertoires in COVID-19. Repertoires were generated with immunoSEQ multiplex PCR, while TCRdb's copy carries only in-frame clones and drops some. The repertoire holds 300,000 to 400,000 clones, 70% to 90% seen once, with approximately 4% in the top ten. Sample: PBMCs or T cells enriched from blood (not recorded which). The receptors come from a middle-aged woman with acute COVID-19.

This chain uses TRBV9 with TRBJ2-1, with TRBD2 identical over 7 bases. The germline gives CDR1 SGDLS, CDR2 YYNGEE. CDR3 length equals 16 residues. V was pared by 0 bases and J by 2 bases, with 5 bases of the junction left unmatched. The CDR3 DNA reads TGTGCCAGCAGCGTAGGGGGGGGGTCCGCCTACAATGAGCAGTTCTTC. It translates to CASSVGGGSAYNEQFF.

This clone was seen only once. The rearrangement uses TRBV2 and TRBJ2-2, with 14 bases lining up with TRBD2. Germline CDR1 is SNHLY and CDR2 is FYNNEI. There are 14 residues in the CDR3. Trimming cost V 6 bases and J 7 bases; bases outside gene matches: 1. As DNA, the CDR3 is TGTGCCAGCAGGGGACTAGCGGGAGTCGGGGAGCTGTTTTTT. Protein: CASRGLAGVGELFF.

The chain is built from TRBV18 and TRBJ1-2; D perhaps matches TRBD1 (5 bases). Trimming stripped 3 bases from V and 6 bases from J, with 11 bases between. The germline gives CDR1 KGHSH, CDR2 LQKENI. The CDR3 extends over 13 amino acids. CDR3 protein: CASSPPGTNGYTF. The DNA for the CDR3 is TGTGCCAGCTCACCCCCCGGGACTAATGGCTACACCTTC.

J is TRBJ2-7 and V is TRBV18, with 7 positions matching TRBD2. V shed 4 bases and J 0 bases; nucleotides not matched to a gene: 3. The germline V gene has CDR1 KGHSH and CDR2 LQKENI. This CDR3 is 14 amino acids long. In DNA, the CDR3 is TGTGCCAGCTCACTCCCGGGGGGCTCCTACGAGCAGTACTTC. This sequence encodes CASSLPGGSYEQYF.

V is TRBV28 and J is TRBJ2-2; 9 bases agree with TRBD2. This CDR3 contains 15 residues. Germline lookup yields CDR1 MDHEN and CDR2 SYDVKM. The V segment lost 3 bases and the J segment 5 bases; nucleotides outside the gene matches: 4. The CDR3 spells CASSFPAGGTGELFF. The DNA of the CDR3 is TGTGCCAGCAGTTTTCCAGCGGGAGGTACCGGGGAGCTGTTTTTT.

As DNA, the CDR3 is TGTGCCAGCAGTCCTACAGGGGGCGCGAACTATGGCTACACCTTC. It translates to CASSPTGGANYGYTF. V gene TRBV6-5 combines with J gene TRBJ1-2; 9 bases line up with TRBD1. The CDR3 runs to 15 residues. V was clipped by 5 bases and J by 2 bases; unmatched bases: 6. Germline CDR1 MNHEY, CDR2 SVGAGI.

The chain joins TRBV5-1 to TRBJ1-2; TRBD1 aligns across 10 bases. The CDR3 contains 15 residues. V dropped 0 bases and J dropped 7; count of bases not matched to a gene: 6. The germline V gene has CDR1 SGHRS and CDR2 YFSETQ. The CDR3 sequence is CASSLETGGAGGYTF. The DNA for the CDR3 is TGCGCCAGCAGCTTGGAGACAGGGGGCGCGGGTGGCTACACCTTC.

CDR3 loop: CASSVVSSNTGELFF. The CDR3 nucleotides read TGTGCCAGCAGTGTTGTCAGTTCGAACACCGGGGAGCTGTTTTTT. This chain connects TRBV2 to TRBJ2-2; D is undetermined. The CDR3 has 15 amino acids. The V end lost 4 bases, the J end lost 0 bases, and 9 bases lay between the germline ends. CDR1 SNHLY and CDR2 FYNNEI come from the germline V gene.

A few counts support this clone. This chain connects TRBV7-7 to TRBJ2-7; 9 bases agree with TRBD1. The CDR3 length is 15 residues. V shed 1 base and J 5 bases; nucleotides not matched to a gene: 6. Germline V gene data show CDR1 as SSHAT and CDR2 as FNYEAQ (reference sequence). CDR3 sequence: CASSLDGTGSHEQYF. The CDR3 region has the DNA TGTGCCAGCAGCTTAGATGGGACAGGGTCCCACGAGCAGTACTTC.

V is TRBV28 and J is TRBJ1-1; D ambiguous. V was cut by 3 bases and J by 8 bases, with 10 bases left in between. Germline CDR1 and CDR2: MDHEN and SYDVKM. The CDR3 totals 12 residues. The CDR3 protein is CASSFSGSEAFF. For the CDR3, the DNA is TGTGCCAGCAGTTTTTCGGGATCGGAAGCTTTCTTT.

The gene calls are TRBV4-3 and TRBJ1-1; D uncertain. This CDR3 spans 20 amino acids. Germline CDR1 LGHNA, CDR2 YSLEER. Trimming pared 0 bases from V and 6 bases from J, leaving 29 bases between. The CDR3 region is CASSQEIVPSPPLIGAEAFF. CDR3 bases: TGCGCCAGCAGCCAAGAGATAGTCCCTAGTCCCCCCCTCATTGGAGCTGAAGCTTTCTTT.